These 7 T cell receptor beta chains were sequenced from one sample in a study of shared clonotypes between healthy human individuals. The protocol was immunoSEQ multiplex PCR, while the TCRdb copy is restricted to in-frame clones and leaves out a portion. The sample lists over a million clones, around three quarters seen once, with 0.6% to 0.7% in the top ten. Sequencing input: memory CD4+ T cells from PBMCs. Specified subset: CD45RA-negative fraction. These receptors all stem from a man younger than 30 in good health. Some clones in this sample may be carry-over from other donors' samples.

This clone was detected only a few times. The J gene is TRBJ1-5, the V gene TRBV2; weak D call: TRBD1 (6 bases). Trimming pared 6 bases from V and 2 bases from J, leaving 17 bases between. The CDR3 is 16 amino acids. Per germline, CDR1 SNHLY and CDR2 FYNNEI. In DNA, the CDR3 is TGTGCCAGCAGGGAGGGACAACCCCGGGGCAATCAGCCCCAGCATTTT. It codes for CASREGQPRGNQPQHF.

The CDR3 DNA sequence: TGTGCCAGCAGCCCGCGTAGACGGAACTCCTACGAGCAGTACTTC. It specifies CASSPRRRNSYEQYF. The rearrangement joins TRBV7-9 to TRBJ2-7; no firm D call. Trimming took off 5 bases at V and 0 bases at J, with 14 bases between the two ends. Germline lookup yields CDR1 SEHNR and CDR2 FQNEAQ (reference sequence). The CDR3 extends over 15 amino acids. The complete variable domain, with remaining parts taken from reference TRBV7-9 and TRBJ2-7, reads DTGVSQNPRHKITKRGQNVTFRCDPISEHNRLYWYRQTLGQGPEFLTYFQNEAQLEKSRLLSDRFSAERPKGSFSTLEIQRTEQGDSAMYLCASSPRRRNSYEQYFGPGTRLTVT.

The chain combines TRBV11-3 with TRBJ2-7; TRBD1 or TRBD2 may be the D gene (5 bases each). Germline V gives CDR1 SGHNT, CDR2 YENEEA. The CDR3 runs to 12 residues. The V end lost 3 bases, the J end lost 6 bases, and 9 bases lay between the germline ends. The DNA for the CDR3 is TGTGCCAGCAGCTTCTTTGGGGGCGAGCAGTACTTC. Encoded protein: CASSFFGGEQYF.

The J gene is TRBJ2-3, the V gene TRBV5-1; a weak D match, TRBD1 (5 bases). The CDR3 sequence is 16 residues long. Germline CDR1 reads SGHRS; CDR2 reads YFSETQ. The V gene lost 1 base and the J gene lost 2 bases, with 14 bases spanning the gap. CDR3 region: CASSLYGRAVTDTQYF. The CDR3 region has the DNA TGCGCCAGCAGCTTGTACGGCAGGGCGGTCACAGATACGCAGTATTTT.

V is TRBV2 and J is TRBJ2-3; D may be TRBD1 (6 bases). The CDR3 covers 14 residues. V was pared by 10 bases and J by 1 base, with 15 bases between. The germline V gene encodes CDR1 SNHLY and CDR2 FYNNEI. DNA of the CDR3: TGTGCCAATTCCAGGGGCTTGGGCACAGATACGCAGTATTTT. Amino acid sequence: CANSRGLGTDTQYF.

The chain has TRBV6-1 and TRBJ2-5; possible D gene TRBD2, 6 bases. V was trimmed by 6 bases and J by 4 bases, leaving 18 bases between them. Germline V lookup: CDR1 MNHNS, CDR2 SASEGT. The CDR3 length is 15 residues. Here the CDR3 DNA reads TGTGCCAGCAGCCGAGGACATCGGGGAGGAGAGACCCAGTACTTC. Its protein product is CASSRGHRGGETQYF.

The genes are TRBV5-8 and TRBJ1-5, with 8 bases lining up with TRBD1. The germline gives CDR1 SGHTS, CDR2 YDEGEE. The CDR3 totals 15 residues. Unmatched junction bases numbered 8, after V lost 4 bases and J lost 5 bases. The CDR3 nucleotides are TGTGCCAGCAGCCTCGGACAGGGTCGGTATCAGCCCCAGCATTTT. The encoded protein is CASSLGQGRYQPQHF.